The 27 T cell receptor beta chains below come from one sample, sequenced in a study of blood T cells in healthy people across ages. Combining a sample-barcoded 5' primer with a J-beta primer mix, a second PCR ran for roughly 7 to 12 cycles. TCRdb ran MiXCR on the 5' RACE reads and lists one entry per CDR3 protein. The sample lists 600,000 to 900,000 distinct CDR3 sequences; around a quarter were seen once. The data were also submitted as part of a second study, on T cells of mothers and their children.

Sequencing was carried out using blood. These receptors all come from a boy aged 5-17 years in good health.

The V and J genes are TRBV2 and TRBJ2-5; D perhaps matches TRBD2 (5 bases). The end of the DNA is better explained by TRBJ2-7, so the J call may be wrong. Germline assignment: CDR1 SNHLY and CDR2 FYNNEI. The length of the CDR3 is 16 residues. The CDR3 sequence: CARGGRGPASSYEQYF. DNA for the CDR3: TGTGCCAGAGGAGGTCGAGGACCAGCCAGCTCCTACGAGCAGTACTTC.

This clonotype was seen a handful of times. The rearrangement uses TRBV29-1 and TRBJ2-5; D is unclear. Germline V gene lookup returns CDR1 SQVTM and CDR2 ANQGSEA. The V gene lost 4 bases and the J gene lost 4 bases, with 10 bases spanning the gap. This CDR3 comprises 12 residues. The CDR3: CSVGVSVETQYF. The CDR3 region has the DNA TGCAGCGTTGGGGTGTCGGTAGAGACCCAGTACTTC.

This clonotype was counted between two and nine times. In DNA form, the CDR3 reads TGTGCCAGCAGCTCCTCAACAGGGTCCCCTGAAGCTTTCTTT. Its translation is CASSSSTGSPEAFF. The genes are TRBV9 and TRBJ1-1; the D gene is possibly TRBD1 (6 bases). Germline assignment: CDR1 SGDLS and CDR2 YYNGEE. CDR3 length: 14 amino acids. Deletions cut 4 bases from V and 6 bases from J, with 16 bases between.

This clonotype has just a few counts. The chain links TRBV20-1 to TRBJ1-5; D is unresolved. V lost 5 bases, J lost 7 bases, and 21 bases lay in between. Germline V lookup: CDR1 DFQATT, CDR2 SNEGSKA (reference sequence). The CDR3 contains 15 residues. CDR3 loop: CSAQKDGWEGQPQHF. The DNA for the CDR3 is TGCAGTGCTCAAAAGGACGGATGGGAAGGGCAGCCCCAGCATTTT.

This clonotype was seen only a few times. J is TRBJ2-7 and V is TRBV13, with D possibly being TRBD1 (6 bases). The V end lost 1 base, the J end lost 1 base, and 11 bases lay between the germline ends. Germline-derived CDR1 and CDR2 are PRHDT and FYEKMQ (reference sequence). This CDR3 has 15 residues. Written as DNA, the CDR3 is TGTGCCAGCAGCTTAGATGGCAGGGGTTCCTACGAGCAGTACTTC. Amino acids: CASSLDGRGSYEQYF.

Only one count was recorded for this clonotype. Just one base apart from a much larger clone, this may be a read error. This chain uses TRBV5-1 with TRBJ2-3; no firm D call. Germline V gives CDR1 SGHRS, CDR2 YFSETQ. The germline V and J ends were trimmed by 0 bases and 0 bases, with 5 bases remaining between them. The CDR3 has 14 residues. This CDR3 is CASSLEQSTDTQYF. The DNA for the CDR3 is TGCGCCAGCAGCTTGGAACAGAGCACAGATACGCAGTATTTT.

The chain carries TRBV29-1 and TRBJ1-3; unclear D gene. V shed 6 bases and J shed 0 bases, with 6 bases lying between them. This CDR3 is 12 amino acids long. CDR1 is SQVTM, CDR2 ANQGSEA, per germline. The CDR3 loop is CSVQASGNTIYF. DNA of the CDR3: TGCAGCGTCCAGGCCTCTGGAAACACCATATATTTT.

This clonotype came up a few times. V and J are TRBV5-1 and TRBJ2-3, with TRBD1 as a possible D gene (6 bases). In germline, CDR1 is SGHRS, CDR2 YFSETQ. The CDR3 is made up of 14 amino acids. V lost 3 bases to trimming and J lost 0 bases, with 8 bases between them. CDR3 protein: CASSYDRSTDTQYF. The CDR3 DNA reads as TGCGCCAGCAGCTACGACAGGAGCACAGATACGCAGTATTTT.

A few counts support this clonotype. The J gene is TRBJ2-2, the V gene TRBV7-9; D is unresolved. The CDR3 runs 12 residues. The V end lost 5 bases, the J end lost 6 bases, and 7 bases lay between the germline ends. Germline loops: CDR1 SEHNR, CDR2 FQNEAQ (reference sequence). The CDR3 region has the DNA TGTGCCAGCAGCCCCGATCCCGGGGAGCTGTTTTTT. It specifies CASSPDPGELFF.

This sequence joins TRBV6-6 and TRBJ2-5; 10 bases map to TRBD2. The closer fit of TRBJ2-7 to the DNA end suggests the J call may be wrong. The V gene's germline CDR1 is MNHNY and CDR2 SVGAGI (reference sequence). CDR3 length equals 15 residues. The CDR3 sequence: CASNSPSGGAPEQYF. The CDR3 bases are TGTGCCAGCAACTCCCCCAGCGGGGGGGCCCCCGAGCAGTACTTC.

There are a few counts of this clonotype. The chain uses TRBV25-1 and TRBJ1-1; 9 bases match TRBD1. V lost 4 bases to trimming and J lost 10 bases; unmatched junction nucleotides: 10. In germline, CDR1 is MGHDK, CDR2 SYGVNS. The CDR3 consists of 14 residues. The DNA for the CDR3 is TGTGCCAGCAGTGCTCCCGGGACAGGGAAAATAGCTTTCTTT. Its translation is CASSAPGTGKIAFF.

This clonotype has a handful of counts. The CDR3 spells CSVADRGPYNEQFF. DNA of the CDR3: TGCAGCGTCGCGGACAGGGGGCCGTACAATGAGCAGTTCTTC. V is TRBV29-1 and J is TRBJ2-1; 11 bases line up with TRBD1. J lost 4 bases, V lost 6 bases, and 5 bases had no gene match. The CDR3 runs to 14 residues. Germline V gene data show CDR1 as SQVTM and CDR2 as ANQGSEA.

This clonotype was detected only a few times. The chain couples TRBV12-3 or TRBV12-4 to TRBJ2-7; 9 nucleotides line up with TRBD2. J lost 3 bases, V lost 6 bases, and 6 bases had no gene match. The CDR3 is made up of 14 amino acids. The CDR3 region is CASRLAGFGYEQYF. Here the CDR3 DNA reads TGTGCCAGCAGGCTAGCGGGGTTCGGCTACGAGCAGTACTTC.

This clonotype was counted a few times. The chain combines TRBV5-1 with TRBJ1-1; TRBD1 aligns across 7 bases. With 0 bases clipped from V and 0 bases from J, the junction kept 5 bases outside the gene matches. The germline V gene has CDR1 SGHRS and CDR2 YFSETQ. The CDR3 contains 16 residues. CDR3 nucleotide sequence: TGCGCCAGCAGCTTGGGCCCGACAGGGATGAACACTGAAGCTTTCTTT. Translation gives CASSLGPTGMNTEAFF. Looking up the rest from reference TRBV5-1 and TRBJ1-1 gives the full variable domain: KAGVTQTPRYLIKTRGQQVTLSCSPISGHRSVSWYQQTPGQGLQFLFEYFSETQRNKGNFPGRFSGRQFSNSRSEMNVSTLELGDSALYLCASSLGPTGMNTEAFFGQGTRLTVV.

This clonotype was observed a few times. The gene calls are TRBV6-1 and TRBJ1-2, with D perhaps TRBD1 (6 bases). The CDR3 spans 17 residues. From germline, CDR1 is MNHNS and CDR2 SASEGT. Trimming stripped 8 bases from V and 1 base from J, with 23 bases between. The DNA of the CDR3 is TGTGCCAGCCGAAAGTACCCGACAGGCTCCTTTAACTATGGCTACACCTTC. As protein: CASRKYPTGSFNYGYTF.

This clonotype was seen many times. This sequence joins TRBV20-1 and TRBJ2-4; D call uncertain. V dropped 0 bases and J dropped 0 bases, with 3 bases sitting between them. The CDR3 length is 13 residues. Per the germline V gene, CDR1 is DFQATT and CDR2 is SNEGSKA (reference sequence). This CDR3 reads CSAREVAKNIQYF. For the CDR3, the DNA is TGCAGTGCTAGAGAGGTAGCCAAAAACATTCAGTACTTC.

This clonotype was picked up a small number of times. The gene calls are TRBV7-3 and TRBJ2-1, with 9 bases that match TRBD1. Germline V gene sequence: CDR1 SGHTA, CDR2 FQGTGA. Unmatched junction bases numbered 12, after V lost 5 bases and J lost 4 bases. CDR3 length equals 17 residues. In DNA, the CDR3 is TGTGCCAGCAGCCTTGGATCGGACAGGGGTGCATACAATGAGCAGTTCTTC. This encodes CASSLGSDRGAYNEQFF.

This chain links TRBV12-3 or TRBV12-4 with TRBJ2-5; 9 bases line up with TRBD1. The DNA end is a closer match to TRBJ2-1, so the J assignment may be wrong. The CDR3 sequence is 14 residues long. This CDR3 is CASTGTGQFDEQFF. For the CDR3, the DNA is TGTGCCAGCACTGGGACAGGGCAATTCGATGAGCAGTTCTTC.

In its sample, this clonotype was seen a few times. The chain carries TRBV29-1 and TRBJ2-5; D gene unclear. The CDR3 has 12 residues. Germline V gene sequence: CDR1 SQVTM, CDR2 ANQGSEA. Here the CDR3 reads CGIPRDSETQYF. The CDR3 coding sequence is TGCGGAATTCCAAGGGATTCGGAGACCCAGTACTTC. Variable domain in full (rest from reference TRBV29-1 and TRBJ2-5): SAVISQKPSRDICQRGTSLTIQCQVDSQVTMMFWYRQQPGQSLTLIATANQGSEATYESGFVIDKFPISRPNLTFSTLTVSNMSPEDSSIYLCGIPRDSETQYFGPGTRLLVL.

V usage is TRBV27 and J usage is TRBJ2-5, with TRBD1 matching over 9 bases. The tail of the sequence fits TRBJ2-1 better, so the J call may be wrong. Germline V gene lookup returns CDR1 MNHEY and CDR2 SMNVEV (reference sequence). The CDR3 contains 18 residues. The CDR3 loop is CASSLWGQGSYSYNEQFF. CDR3 bases: TGTGCCAGCAGTTTATGGGGACAGGGATCCTACTCCTACAATGAGCAGTTCTTC.

The chain is built from TRBV9 and TRBJ2-5, with TRBD2 as a possible D gene (6 bases). V was shortened by 0 bases and J by 5 bases, with 20 bases between the two germline ends. The CDR3 loop spans 17 amino acids. Germline V CDR1 and CDR2: SGDLS, YYNGEE. In DNA form, the CDR3 reads TGTGCCAGCAGCGTAGGTACCTTGGGGGGATCTTGGGAGACCCAGTACTTC. This codes for CASSVGTLGGSWETQYF.

The V gene is TRBV14, the J gene TRBJ2-3; 11 bases fit TRBD2. The CDR3 extends over 15 amino acids. V was clipped by 4 bases and J by 5 bases; unmatched bases: 5. The germline V gene encodes CDR1 SGHDN and CDR2 FVKESK. The CDR3 sequence is CASSPSGGRLDTQYF. The CDR3 nucleotides are TGTGCCAGCAGCCCTAGCGGGGGGCGGCTAGATACGCAGTATTTT.

This clonotype was counted between two and nine times. The chain joins TRBV27 to TRBJ2-5; D tentatively reads TRBD1 or TRBD2 (6 bases each). The J call is doubtful: the DNA matches TRBJ2-1 better. The CDR3 sequence is 15 residues long. The germline V gene has CDR1 MNHEY and CDR2 SMNVEV (reference sequence). The CDR3 here is CASSLGGPGYNEQFF. DNA for the CDR3: TGTGCCAGCAGTTTGGGGGGCCCAGGATACAATGAGCAGTTCTTC.

J is TRBJ2-5 and V is TRBV6-1, with TRBD2 identical over 11 bases. The J call could be wrong; TRBJ2-1 is a better fit for the DNA end. Germline lookup yields CDR1 MNHNS and CDR2 SASEGT. CDR3 size: 15 residues. The CDR3, as DNA: TGTGCCAGCATTAGCGGGGGGGGCTCCTACAATGAGCAGTTCTTC. Amino acids: CASISGGGSYNEQFF.

This chain links TRBV5-1 with TRBJ2-4; D remains unclear. The germline V gene has CDR1 SGHRS and CDR2 YFSETQ. This CDR3 comprises 13 residues. V shed 2 bases and J shed 6 bases, with 9 bases lying between them. The CDR3, as DNA: TGCGCCAGCAGCTTCGGGTTGGGAAACATTCAGTACTTC. It is translated as CASSFGLGNIQYF. The entire variable domain, with the rest obtained from reference TRBV5-1 and TRBJ2-4, is as follows: KAGVTQTPRYLIKTRGQQVTLSCSPISGHRSVSWYQQTPGQGLQFLFEYFSETQRNKGNFPGRFSGRQFSNSRSEMNVSTLELGDSALYLCASSFGLGNIQYFGAGTRLSVL.

J is TRBJ2-5 and V is TRBV7-9, with D uncertain. Germline V CDR1 and CDR2: SEHNR, FQNEAQ (reference sequence). With 4 bases removed from V and 4 bases from J, the gap between germline ends came to 19 bases. The CDR3 loop spans 16 amino acids. The CDR3 spells CASSSGRNRRAETQYF. The DNA for the CDR3 is TGTGCCAGCAGCTCTGGAAGGAACCGCCGGGCAGAGACCCAGTACTTC.

In this sample, this clonotype turned up many times. The gene calls are TRBV11-2 and TRBJ2-3, with 9 bases matching TRBD2. In germline, CDR1 is SGHAT, CDR2 FQNNGV. The ends lost 4 bases at V and 0 bases at J; junction bases unmatched: 2. CDR3 length: 15 residues. CDR3 sequence reads: CASSSSGGSTDTQYF. In DNA, the CDR3 is TGTGCCAGCAGCTCAAGCGGGGGGAGCACAGATACGCAGTATTTT.